These T cell receptor beta chains were read from a single sample in a study of cytomegalovirus exposure and HLA in healthy donors. Libraries were prepared by immunoSEQ multiplex PCR; TCRdb keeps only in-frame clonotypes and omits some of them. The profile shows about 120,000 clones, roughly a tenth of them singletons. The sample consisted of PBMCs. These receptors originate from a young woman in good health and CMV-seropositive. The CDR3 runs from the conserved cysteine through the conserved F or W. The D gene is left open where the match is weak. Clone size is given for some rows only: seen once, a few or many times, or a class if the clone is expanded.

v_gene,abundance,j_gene,len,d_gene,CDR3aa,CDR3nt
TRBV5-4,few,TRBJ1-1,13,NA,CASSLTQGTEAFF,TGTGCCAGCAGCTTAACCCAGGGCACTGAAGCTTTCTTT
TRBV29-1,few,TRBJ1-1,14,NA,CSDRGAGRNTEAFF,TGCAGCGACCGGGGGGCAGGGAGGAACACTGAAGCTTTCTTT
TRBV2,NA,TRBJ2-3,14,TRBD1,CASSTGASTDTQYF,TGTGCCAGCAGTACAGGGGCTAGCACAGATACGCAGTATTTT
TRBV5-5,few,TRBJ2-5,13,TRBD1,CASSLGQGETQYF,TGTGCCAGCAGCTTGGGACAGGGAGAGACCCAGTACTTC
TRBV30,few,TRBJ2-5,12,NA,CAWTGGQETQYF,TGTGCCTGGACGGGTGGCCAAGAGACCCAGTACTTC
TRBV6-5,NA,TRBJ2-7,14,TRBD1,CASSYLDRVYEQYF,TGTGCCAGCAGTTACTTGGACAGGGTCTACGAGCAGTACTTC
TRBV18,NA,TRBJ1-5,14,NA,CASSPPGDNQPQHF,TGTGCCAGCTCACCACCCGGTGACAATCAGCCCCAGCATTTT
TRBV10-3,NA,TRBJ2-1,16,TRBD2,CAISAPGLAGGGEQFF,TGTGCCATCAGTGCCCCGGGGCTAGCGGGAGGCGGTGAGCAGTTCTTC
TRBV19,few,TRBJ1-5,14,TRBD1,CASSLQGVGQAQHF,TGTGCCAGTAGTTTACAGGGGGTCGGGCAGGCCCAGCATTTT
TRBV7-9,NA,TRBJ1-5,14,NA,CASAGGEPNQPQHF,TGTGCCAGCGCGGGGGGGGAACCTAATCAGCCCCAGCATTTT
TRBV5-5,NA,TRBJ2-3,15,TRBD2,CASSTSGQDTDTQYF,TGTGCCAGCAGCACTAGCGGGCAAGACACAGATACGCAGTATTTT
TRBV6-6,few,TRBJ1-5,15,NA,CASSYTPGSNQPQHF,TGTGCCAGCAGTTACACCCCGGGGAGCAATCAGCCCCAGCATTTT
TRBV19,NA,TRBJ1-4,14,TRBD1,CASSTGQAGEKLFF,TGTGCCAGTAGTACGGGACAGGCCGGAGAAAAACTGTTTTTT
TRBV6-5,NA,TRBJ2-7,14,TRBD1,CASRPPGQYYEQYF,TGTGCCAGCAGGCCCCCGGGACAGTACTACGAGCAGTACTTC
TRBV19,few,TRBJ1-1,13,NA,CASKREGYTEAFF,TGTGCCAGTAAGCGGGAGGGCTACACTGAAGCTTTCTTT
TRBV5-6,few,TRBJ2-7,14,NA,CASSLYPSNYEQYF,TGTGCCAGCAGCTTGTATCCTAGCAACTACGAGCAGTACTTC